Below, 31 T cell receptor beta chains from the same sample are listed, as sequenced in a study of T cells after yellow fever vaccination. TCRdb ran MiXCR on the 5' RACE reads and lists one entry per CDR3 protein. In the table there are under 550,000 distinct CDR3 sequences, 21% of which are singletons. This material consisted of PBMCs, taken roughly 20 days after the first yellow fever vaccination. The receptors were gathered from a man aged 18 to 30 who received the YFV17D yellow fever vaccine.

The CDR3 region is CASSYTDDSAYGYTF. CDR3 nucleotides: TGTGCCAGCAGCTATACAGACGACAGTGCCTATGGCTACACCTTC. V is TRBV6-2 or TRBV6-3 and J is TRBJ1-2, with D possibly matching TRBD1 (5 bases). The germline V gene encodes CDR1 MNHEY and CDR2 SVGEGT. V lost 6 bases, J lost 4 bases, and 18 bases lay in between. This CDR3 is built from 15 residues.

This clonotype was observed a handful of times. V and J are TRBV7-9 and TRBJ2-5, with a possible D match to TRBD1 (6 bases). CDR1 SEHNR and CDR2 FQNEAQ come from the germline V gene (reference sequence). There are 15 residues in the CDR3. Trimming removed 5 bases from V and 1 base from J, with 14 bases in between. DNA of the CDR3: TGTGCCAGCAGCCCAACAGGGAGATCCCAAGAGACCCAGTACTTC. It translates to CASSPTGRSQETQYF. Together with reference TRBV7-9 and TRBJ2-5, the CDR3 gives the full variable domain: DTGVSQNPRHKITKRGQNVTFRCDPISEHNRLYWYRQTLGQGPEFLTYFQNEAQLEKSRLLSDRFSAERPKGSFSTLEIQRTEQGDSAMYLCASSPTGRSQETQYFGPGTRLLVL.

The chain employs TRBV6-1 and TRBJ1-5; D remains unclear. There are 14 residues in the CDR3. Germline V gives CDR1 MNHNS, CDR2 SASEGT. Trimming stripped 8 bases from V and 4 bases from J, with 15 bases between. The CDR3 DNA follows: TGTGCCAGCCAACCCCCTCGGGGAAATCAGCCCCAGCATTTT. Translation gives CASQPPRGNQPQHF.

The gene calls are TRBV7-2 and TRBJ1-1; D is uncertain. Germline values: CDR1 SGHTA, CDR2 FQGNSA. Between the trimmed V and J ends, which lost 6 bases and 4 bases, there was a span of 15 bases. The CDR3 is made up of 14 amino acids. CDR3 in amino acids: CASSPNPISTEAFF. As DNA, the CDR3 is TGTGCCAGCAGTCCCAATCCGATCAGCACTGAAGCTTTCTTT.

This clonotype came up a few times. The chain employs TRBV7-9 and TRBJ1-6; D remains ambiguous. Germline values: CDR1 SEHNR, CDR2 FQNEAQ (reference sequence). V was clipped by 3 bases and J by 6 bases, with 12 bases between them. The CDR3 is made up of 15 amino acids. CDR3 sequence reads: CASSFVGLINSPLHF. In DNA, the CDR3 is TGTGCCAGCAGCTTCGTGGGGTTAATTAATTCACCCCTCCACTTT.

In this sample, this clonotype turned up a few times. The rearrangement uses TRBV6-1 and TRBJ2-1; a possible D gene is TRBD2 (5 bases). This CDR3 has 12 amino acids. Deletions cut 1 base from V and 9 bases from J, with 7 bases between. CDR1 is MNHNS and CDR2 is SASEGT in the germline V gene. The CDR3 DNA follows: TGTGCCAGCAGTGAAGGAGGGTTTGAGCAGTTCTTC. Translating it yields CASSEGGFEQFF.

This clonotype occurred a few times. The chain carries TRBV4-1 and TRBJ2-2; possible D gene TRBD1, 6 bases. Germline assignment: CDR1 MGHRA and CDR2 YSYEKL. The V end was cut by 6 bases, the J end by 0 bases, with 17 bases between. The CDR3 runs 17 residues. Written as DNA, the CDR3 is TGCGCCAGCAGTCTCGAACAGGGAACCGCGAACACCGGGGAGCTGTTTTTT. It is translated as CASSLEQGTANTGELFF.

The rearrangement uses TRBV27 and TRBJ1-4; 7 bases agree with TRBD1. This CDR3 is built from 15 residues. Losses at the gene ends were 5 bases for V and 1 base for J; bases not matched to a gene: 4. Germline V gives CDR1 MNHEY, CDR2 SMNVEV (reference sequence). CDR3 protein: CASSARDRTNEKLFF. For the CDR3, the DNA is TGTGCCAGCAGTGCCCGGGACAGAACTAATGAAAAACTGTTTTTT. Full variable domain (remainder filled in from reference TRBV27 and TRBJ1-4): EAQVTQNPRYLITVTGKKLTVTCSQNMNHEYMSWYRQDPGLGLRQIYYSMNVEVTDKGDVPEGYKVSRKEKRNFPLILESPSPNQTSLYFCASSARDRTNEKLFFGSGTQLSVL.

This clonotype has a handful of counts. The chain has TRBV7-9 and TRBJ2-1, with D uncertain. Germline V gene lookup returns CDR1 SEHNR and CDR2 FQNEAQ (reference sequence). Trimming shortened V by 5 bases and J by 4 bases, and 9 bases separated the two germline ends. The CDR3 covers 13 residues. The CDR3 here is CASSPLPYNEQFF. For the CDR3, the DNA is TGTGCCAGCAGCCCCCTGCCGTACAATGAGCAGTTCTTC. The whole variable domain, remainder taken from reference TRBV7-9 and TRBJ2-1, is DTGVSQNPRHKITKRGQNVTFRCDPISEHNRLYWYRQTLGQGPEFLTYFQNEAQLEKSRLLSDRFSAERPKGSFSTLEIQRTEQGDSAMYLCASSPLPYNEQFFGPGTRLTVL.

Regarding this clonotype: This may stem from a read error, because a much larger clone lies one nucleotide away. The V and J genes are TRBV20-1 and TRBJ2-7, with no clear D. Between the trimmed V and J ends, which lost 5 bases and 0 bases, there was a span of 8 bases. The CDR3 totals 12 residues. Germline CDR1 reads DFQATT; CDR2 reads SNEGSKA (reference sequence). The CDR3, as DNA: TGCAGTGCTTGGTTCTTCTCCTACGAGCAGTACTTC. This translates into CSAWFFSYEQYF.

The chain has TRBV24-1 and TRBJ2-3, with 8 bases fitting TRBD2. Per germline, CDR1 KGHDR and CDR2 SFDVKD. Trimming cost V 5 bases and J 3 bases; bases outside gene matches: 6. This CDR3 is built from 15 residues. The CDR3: CATSGGAGDTDTQYF. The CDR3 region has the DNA TGTGCCACCAGTGGAGGAGCGGGGGATACAGATACGCAGTATTTT.

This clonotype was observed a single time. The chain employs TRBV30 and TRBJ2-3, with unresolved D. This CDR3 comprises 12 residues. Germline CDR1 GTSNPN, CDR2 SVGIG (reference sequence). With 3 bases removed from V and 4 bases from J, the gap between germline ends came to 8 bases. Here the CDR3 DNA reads TGTGCCTGGAGCTCCTTTGCAGATACGCAGTATTTT. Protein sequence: CAWSSFADTQYF.

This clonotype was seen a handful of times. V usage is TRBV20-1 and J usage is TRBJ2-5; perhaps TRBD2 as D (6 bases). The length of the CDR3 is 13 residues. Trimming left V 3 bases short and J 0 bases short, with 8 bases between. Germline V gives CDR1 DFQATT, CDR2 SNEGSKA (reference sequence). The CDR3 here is CSASGTDQETQYF. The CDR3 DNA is TGCAGTGCTAGCGGGACTGACCAAGAGACCCAGTACTTC.

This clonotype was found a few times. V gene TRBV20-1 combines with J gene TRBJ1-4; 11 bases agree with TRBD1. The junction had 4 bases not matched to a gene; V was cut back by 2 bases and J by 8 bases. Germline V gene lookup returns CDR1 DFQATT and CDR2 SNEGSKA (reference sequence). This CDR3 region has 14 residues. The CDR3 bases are TGCAGTGCTAGACCGGGACAGGGGGACGAAAAACTGTTTTTT. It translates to CSARPGQGDEKLFF.

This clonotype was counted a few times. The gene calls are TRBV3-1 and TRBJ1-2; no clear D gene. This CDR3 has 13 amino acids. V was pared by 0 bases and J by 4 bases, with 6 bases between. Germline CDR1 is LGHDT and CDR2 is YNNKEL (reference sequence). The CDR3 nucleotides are TGTGCCAGCAGCCAAGATCGACCCTATGGCTACACCTTC. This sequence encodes CASSQDRPYGYTF.

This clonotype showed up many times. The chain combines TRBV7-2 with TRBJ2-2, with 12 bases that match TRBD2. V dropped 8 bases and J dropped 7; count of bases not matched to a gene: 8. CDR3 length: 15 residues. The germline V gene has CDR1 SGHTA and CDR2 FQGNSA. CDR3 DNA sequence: TGTGCCAGCGGGTTAGGACTAGCGGGGTACGGGGAGCTGTTTTTT. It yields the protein CASGLGLAGYGELFF.

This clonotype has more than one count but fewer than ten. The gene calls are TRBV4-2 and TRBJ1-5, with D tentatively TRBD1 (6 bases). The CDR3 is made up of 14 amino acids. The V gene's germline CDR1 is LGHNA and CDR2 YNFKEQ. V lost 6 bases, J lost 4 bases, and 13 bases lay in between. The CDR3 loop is CASSPGQWNQPQHF. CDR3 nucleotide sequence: TGTGCCAGCAGTCCAGGACAGTGGAATCAGCCCCAGCATTTT.

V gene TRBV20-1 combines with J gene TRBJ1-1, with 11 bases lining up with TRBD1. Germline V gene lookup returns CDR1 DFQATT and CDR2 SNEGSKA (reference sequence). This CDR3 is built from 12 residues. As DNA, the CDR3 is TGCATAAGCCGGGACAGGGGGGAAAAAGCTTTCTTT. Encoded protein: CISRDRGEKAFF.

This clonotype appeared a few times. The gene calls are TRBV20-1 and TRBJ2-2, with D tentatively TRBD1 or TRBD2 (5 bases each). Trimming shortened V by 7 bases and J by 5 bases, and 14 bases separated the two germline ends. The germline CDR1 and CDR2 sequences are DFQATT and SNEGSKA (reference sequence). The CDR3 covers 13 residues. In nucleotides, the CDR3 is TGCAGTGACAGAGATGGGGGAACCGGGGAGCTGTTTTTT. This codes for CSDRDGGTGELFF.

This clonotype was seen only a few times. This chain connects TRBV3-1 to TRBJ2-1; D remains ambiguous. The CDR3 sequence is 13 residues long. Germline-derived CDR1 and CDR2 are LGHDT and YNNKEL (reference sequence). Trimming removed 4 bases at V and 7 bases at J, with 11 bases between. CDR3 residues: CASSRGRRNEQFF. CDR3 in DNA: TGTGCCAGCAGCCGTGGACGGAGAAATGAGCAGTTCTTC.

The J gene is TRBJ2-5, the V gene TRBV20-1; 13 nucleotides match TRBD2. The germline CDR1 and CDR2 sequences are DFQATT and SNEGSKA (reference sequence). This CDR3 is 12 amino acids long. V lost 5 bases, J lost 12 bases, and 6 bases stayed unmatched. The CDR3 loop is CSAPTSGGPKYF. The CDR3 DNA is TGCAGTGCTCCGACTAGCGGGGGGCCCAAGTACTTC.

CDR3 nucleotides: TGCAGTGCCTCCGGGACGTCAAACACCTACGAGCAGTACGTC. Its translation: CSASGTSNTYEQYV. The chain recombines TRBV20-1 with TRBJ2-7; either TRBD1 or TRBD2 may supply D (5 bases each). Germline CDR1 DFQATT, CDR2 SNEGSKA (reference sequence). The V and J ends lost 6 bases and 2 bases respectively, with 17 bases between them. The CDR3 extends over 14 amino acids.

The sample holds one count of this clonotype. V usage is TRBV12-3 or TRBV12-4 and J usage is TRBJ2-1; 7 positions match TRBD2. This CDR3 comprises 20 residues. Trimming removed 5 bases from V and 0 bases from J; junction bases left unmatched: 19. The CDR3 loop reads CASSPTPWGGLPSSYNEQFF. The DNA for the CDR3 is TGTGCCAGCAGTCCCACCCCCTGGGGGGGACTACCGAGCTCCTACAATGAGCAGTTCTTC.

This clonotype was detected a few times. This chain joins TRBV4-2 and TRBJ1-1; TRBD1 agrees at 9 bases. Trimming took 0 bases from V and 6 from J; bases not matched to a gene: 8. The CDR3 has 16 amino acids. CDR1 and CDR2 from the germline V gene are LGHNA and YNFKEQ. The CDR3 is CASSQDTDRGGSEAFF. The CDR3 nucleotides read TGTGCCAGCAGCCAAGACACCGACAGGGGGGGTTCTGAAGCTTTCTTT.

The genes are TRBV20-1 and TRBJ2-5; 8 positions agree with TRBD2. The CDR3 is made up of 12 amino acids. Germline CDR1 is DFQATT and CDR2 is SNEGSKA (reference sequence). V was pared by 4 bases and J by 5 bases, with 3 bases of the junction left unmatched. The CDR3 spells CSAIGTRETQYF. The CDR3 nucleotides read TGCAGTGCTATAGGGACTAGGGAGACCCAGTACTTC.

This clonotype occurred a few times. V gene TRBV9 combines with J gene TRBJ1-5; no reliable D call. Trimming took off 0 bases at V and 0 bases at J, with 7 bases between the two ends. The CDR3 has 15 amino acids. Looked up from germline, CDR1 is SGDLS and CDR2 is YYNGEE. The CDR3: CASSVDGYSNQPQHF. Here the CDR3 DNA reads TGTGCCAGCAGCGTAGATGGGTATAGCAATCAGCCCCAGCATTTT.

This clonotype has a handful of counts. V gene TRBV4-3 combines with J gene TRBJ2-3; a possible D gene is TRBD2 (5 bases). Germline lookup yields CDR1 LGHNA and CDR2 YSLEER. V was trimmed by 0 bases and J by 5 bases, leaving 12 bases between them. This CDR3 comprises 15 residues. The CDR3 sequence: CASSQEGRYRDTQYF. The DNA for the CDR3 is TGCGCCAGCAGCCAAGAAGGGAGATACAGAGATACGCAGTATTTT.

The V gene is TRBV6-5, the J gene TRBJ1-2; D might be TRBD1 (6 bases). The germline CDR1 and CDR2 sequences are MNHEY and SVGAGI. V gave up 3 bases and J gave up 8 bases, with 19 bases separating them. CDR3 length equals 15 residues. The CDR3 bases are TGTGCCAGCAGTTATATGGGGGCCGGACAAGGGGGCTACACCTTC. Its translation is CASSYMGAGQGGYTF.

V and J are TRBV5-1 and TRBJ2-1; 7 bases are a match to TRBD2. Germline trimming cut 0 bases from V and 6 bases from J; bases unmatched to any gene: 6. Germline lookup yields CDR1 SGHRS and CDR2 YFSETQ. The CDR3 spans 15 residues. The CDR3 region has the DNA TGCGCCAGCAGCTTGGTTCTGGGGGGGTCCAATGAGCAGTTCTTC. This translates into CASSLVLGGSNEQFF.

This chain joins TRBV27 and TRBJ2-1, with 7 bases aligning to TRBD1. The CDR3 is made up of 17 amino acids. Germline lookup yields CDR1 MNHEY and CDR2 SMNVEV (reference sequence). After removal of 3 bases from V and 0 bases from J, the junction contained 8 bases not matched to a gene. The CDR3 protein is CASSFISGQSSYNEQFF. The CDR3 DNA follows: TGTGCCAGCAGTTTTATCTCGGGACAGAGCTCCTACAATGAGCAGTTCTTC.

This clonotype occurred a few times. The CDR3 loop reads CASSQDTAARSEKLFF. The CDR3 bases are TGCGCCAGCAGCCAAGATACCGCGGCCCGATCCGAAAAACTGTTTTTT. This chain links TRBV4-3 with TRBJ1-4; D unclear. Germline loops: CDR1 LGHNA, CDR2 YSLEER. This CDR3 has 16 amino acids. With 0 bases removed from V and 8 bases from J, the gap between germline ends came to 16 bases.